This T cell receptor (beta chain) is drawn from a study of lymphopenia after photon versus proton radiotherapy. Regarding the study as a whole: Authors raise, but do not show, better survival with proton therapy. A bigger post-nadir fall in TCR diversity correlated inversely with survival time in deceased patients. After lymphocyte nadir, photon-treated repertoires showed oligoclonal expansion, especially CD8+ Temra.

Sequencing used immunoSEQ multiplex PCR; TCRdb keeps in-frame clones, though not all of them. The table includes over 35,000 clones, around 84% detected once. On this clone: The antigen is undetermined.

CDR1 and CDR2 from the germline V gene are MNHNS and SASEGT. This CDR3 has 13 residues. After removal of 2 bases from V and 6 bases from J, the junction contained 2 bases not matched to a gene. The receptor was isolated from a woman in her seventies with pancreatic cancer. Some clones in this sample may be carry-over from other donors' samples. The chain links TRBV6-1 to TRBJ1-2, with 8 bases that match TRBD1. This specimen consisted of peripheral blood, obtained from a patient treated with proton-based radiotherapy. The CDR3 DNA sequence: TGTGCCAGCAGTGAACTCAGGGGGCATGGCTACACCTTC. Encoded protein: CASSELRGHGYTF.